This TCR beta chain was captured by sequencing in a study of blood T cells in healthy people across ages. Notes on the study in general: Getting older went along with TCR beta diversity per million T cells dropping roughly linearly. Researchers said unsorted PBMCs prevented a conclusive naive versus antigen-experienced comparison.

V was clipped by 5 bases and J by 3 bases, with 20 bases between them. CDR3 length: 16 residues. CDR1 SEHNR and CDR2 FQNEAQ come from the germline V gene (reference sequence). Each donor had roughly 10 milliliters of peripheral blood drawn. For this clonotype: Its antigen is currently unknown.

For the second PCR, which ran for 7 to 11 cycles, a sample-barcoded 5' primer and a J-beta primer mix were used. TCRdb used MiXCR to reprocess the 5' RACE reads, holding one entry per CDR3 protein. The sample holds over a million distinct CDR3 sequences; more than 35% are singletons and the top ten take about 19%. Sequencing used blood. This clonotype was obtained from a woman aged 60-75 years in good health. The V gene is TRBV7-9, the J gene TRBJ2-7; TRBD1 is a possible D gene (6 bases). The DNA of the CDR3 is TGTGCCAGCAGCGCCCAGCCAGGGGAACGATTCTACGAGCAGTACTTC. It encodes CASSAQPGERFYEQYF.